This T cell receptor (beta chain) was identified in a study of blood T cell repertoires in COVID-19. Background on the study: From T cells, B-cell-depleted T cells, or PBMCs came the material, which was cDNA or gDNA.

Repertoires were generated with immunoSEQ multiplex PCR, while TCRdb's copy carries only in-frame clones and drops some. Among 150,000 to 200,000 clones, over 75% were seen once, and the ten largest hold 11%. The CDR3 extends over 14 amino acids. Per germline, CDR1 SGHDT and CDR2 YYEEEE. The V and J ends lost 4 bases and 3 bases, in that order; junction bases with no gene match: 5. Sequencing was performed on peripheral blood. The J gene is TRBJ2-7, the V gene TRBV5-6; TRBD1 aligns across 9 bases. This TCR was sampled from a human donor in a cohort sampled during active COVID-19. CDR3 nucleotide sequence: TGTGCCAGCAGCACGGGACAGGGACACTACGAGCAGTACTTC. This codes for CASSTGQGHYEQYF.